Sequencing of this T cell receptor beta chain was carried out in a study of cytomegalovirus exposure and HLA in healthy donors. Background on the study: Some 85 million unique TCRs, all from HLA-typed donors, were included in an early release of the data. Regarding the study as a whole: Reports showed the classifier diagnosing cytomegalovirus status with high specificity and sensitivity. Three CMV-associated chains proved CMV antigen-specific in vitro. As a later analysis showed, a missense DCLRE1C variant was linked to trimming of TCR beta V- and J-genes.

Comment on this clone: As yet, its antigen is unknown.

Primers included in the PCR were 60 Vbeta and 13 Jbeta primers. The assay was immunoSEQ multiplex PCR, and TCRdb's table has in-frame clones only and misses some. Here the sample spans approximately 120,000 clones, 65% to 90% being singletons. V lost 2 bases and J 0 bases, leaving 7 bases between the germline ends. The germline V gene encodes CDR1 MDHEN and CDR2 SYDVKM. This CDR3 comprises 14 residues. Sequencing was done on a sample of PBMCs. The sequence came from a woman under 40 in good health and CMV-seronegative. V is TRBV28 and J is TRBJ2-5, with a possible D match to TRBD1 (5 bases). DNA for the CDR3: TGTGCCAGCAGTTTAATGGACAACCAAGAGACCCAGTACTTC. Its translation is CASSLMDNQETQYF. The variable domain in full, completed from reference TRBV28 and TRBJ2-5, reads DVKVTQSSRYLVKRTGEKVFLECVQDMDHENMFWYRQDPGLGLRLIYFSYDVKMKEKGDIPEGYSVSREKKERFSLILESASTNQTSMYLCASSLMDNQETQYFGPGTRLLVL.